The 15 T cell receptor beta chains presented below share a single source sample, sequenced in a study of cytomegalovirus exposure and HLA in healthy donors. PCR primers comprised 60 Vbeta and 13 Jbeta primers. The assay was immunoSEQ multiplex PCR, and TCRdb's table has in-frame clones only and misses some. The sample lists about 160,000 clones; approximately 90% were seen once. Sequenced sample: PBMCs. These receptors originate from a young woman in good health and CMV-seronegative.

The V and J genes are TRBV25-1 and TRBJ1-5, with D maybe TRBD1 (5 bases). Trimming left V 6 bases short and J 0 bases short, with 12 bases between. In germline, CDR1 is MGHDK, CDR2 SYGVNS. This CDR3 region has 15 residues. CDR3 in DNA: TGTGCCAGCAGCGCCCAGGGAACTAGCAATCAGCCCCAGCATTTT. Amino acids: CASSAQGTSNQPQHF. The complete variable domain, with remaining parts taken from reference TRBV25-1 and TRBJ1-5, reads EADIYQTPRYLVIGTGKKITLECSQTMGHDKMYWYQQDPGMELHLIHYSYGVNSTEKGDLSSESTVSRIRTEHFPLTLESARPSHTSQYLCASSAQGTSNQPQHFGDGTRLSIL.

The V call is TRBV27, the J call TRBJ2-7; the D is unclear. V was trimmed by 6 bases and J by 3 bases, leaving 3 bases between them. CDR1 is MNHEY and CDR2 is SMNVEV in the germline V gene (reference sequence). CDR3 length: 10 amino acids. CDR3 nucleotide sequence: TGTGCCAGCAGCCACTACGAGCAGTACTTC. Translated, it gives CASSHYEQYF.

This clone occurred once. The rearrangement joins TRBV9 to TRBJ2-5, with TRBD2 matching 9 bases. This CDR3 contains 19 residues. CDR1 is SGDLS, CDR2 YYNGEE, per germline. Unmatched junction bases numbered 20, after V lost 2 bases and J lost 6 bases. CDR3 residues: CASSVYPISVAGGPKTQYF. CDR3 nucleotide sequence: TGTGCCAGCAGCGTCTACCCCATTTCGGTGGCGGGGGGGCCAAAGACCCAGTACTTC.

The V and J genes are TRBV5-1 and TRBJ2-6; 7 bases agree with TRBD1. The V gene end was trimmed by 4 bases and the J gene end by 0 bases; junction bases not matched to a gene: 4. Germline CDR1 and CDR2: SGHRS and YFSETQ. The CDR3 is 16 amino acids. The CDR3, as DNA: TGCGCCAGCAGCCAGGACAGGCCCTCTGGGGCCAACGTCCTGACTTTC. Its protein is CASSQDRPSGANVLTF.

The V and J genes are TRBV11-2 and TRBJ1-2; perhaps TRBD1 as D (5 bases). The germline CDR1 and CDR2 sequences are SGHAT and FQNNGV. The CDR3 runs to 15 residues. The V and J ends lost 5 bases and 6 bases respectively, with 19 bases between them. The CDR3 region is CASSTPLSPRDGYTF. CDR3 in DNA: TGTGCCAGCAGCACCCCCCTGTCTCCCAGGGATGGCTACACCTTC.

This clone was seen once. The junction departs from germline at one end; a sequencing error may be responsible. J is TRBJ1-1 and V is TRBV11-2; 10 bases are shared with TRBD1. CDR3 length: 14 amino acids. Germline V CDR1 and CDR2: SGHAT, FQNNGV. In DNA form, the CDR3 reads TGTGCCAGCAGTTTAGGACAGGGGGGCACTGAAGCTTTCTTT. Protein sequence: CASSLGQGGTEAFF.

The chain employs TRBV6-6 and TRBJ2-7; perhaps TRBD1 as D (5 bases). Trimming pared 6 bases from V and 0 bases from J, leaving 12 bases between. The CDR3 spans 14 residues. Per the germline V gene, CDR1 is MNHNY and CDR2 is SVGAGI (reference sequence). CDR3 sequence reads: CASRTTVSSYEQYF. Written as DNA, the CDR3 is TGTGCCAGCAGGACGACAGTGAGCTCCTACGAGCAGTACTTC.

The chain employs TRBV19 and TRBJ2-7; 7 bases are shared with TRBD1. CDR3 size: 13 residues. Losses at the gene ends were 6 bases for V and 9 bases for J; bases not matched to a gene: 11. In germline, CDR1 is LNHDA, CDR2 SQIVND (reference sequence). CDR3 DNA sequence: TGTGCCAGTAGCCCTGACAGGGTAGTCAGGCAGTACTTC. Its protein product is CASSPDRVVRQYF.

CDR3 in amino acids: CASSQGAGGTNEKLFF. DNA for the CDR3: TGCGCCAGCAGCCAGGGGGCGGGGGGTACTAATGAAAAACTGTTTTTT. V and J are TRBV4-1 and TRBJ1-4; D possibly corresponds to TRBD1 (6 bases). In germline, CDR1 is MGHRA, CDR2 YSYEKL. CDR3 length equals 16 residues. Trimming stripped 3 bases from V and 2 bases from J, with 13 bases between.

V gene TRBV6-6 combines with J gene TRBJ1-2; 9 bases line up with TRBD1. The junction had 11 bases not matched to a gene; V was cut back by 6 bases and J by 3 bases. Germline CDR1 is MNHNY and CDR2 is SVGAGI (reference sequence). The CDR3 has 16 residues. CDR3 coding DNA: TGTGCCAGCAGCAAAAGCCCGGGACAGGGAGACTATGGCTACACCTTC. Encoded protein: CASSKSPGQGDYGYTF.

The V gene is TRBV5-1, the J gene TRBJ1-3; TRBD1 matches at 7 bases. Germline CDR1 is SGHRS and CDR2 is YFSETQ. The CDR3 loop spans 16 amino acids. V lost 0 bases and J lost 0; bases outside the gene matches: 3. CDR3 amino acids: CASSLGGQYSGNTIYF. The CDR3 region has the DNA TGCGCCAGCAGCTTGGGGGGACAGTACTCTGGAAACACCATATATTTT.

V and J are TRBV5-4 and TRBJ2-5; weak D call: TRBD2 (6 bases). Trimming took off 4 bases at V and 9 bases at J, with 13 bases between the two ends. CDR3 length equals 12 residues. CDR1 is SGHNT and CDR2 is YYREEE in the germline V gene (reference sequence). The CDR3 DNA reads as TGTGCCAGCAGCGTAGGAGGAGGGGCCCAGTACTTC. Translating gives CASSVGGGAQYF.

This clone was observed a handful of times. The chain joins TRBV2 to TRBJ1-1; perhaps TRBD1 as D (5 bases). The CDR3 length is 15 residues. Deletions cut 1 base from V and 6 bases from J, with 15 bases between. The V gene's germline CDR1 is SNHLY and CDR2 FYNNEI. DNA for the CDR3: TGTGCCAGCAGTGAAGTTGTAGGGGAAGGATCTGAAGCTTTCTTT. This encodes CASSEVVGEGSEAFF. The entire variable domain, with the rest obtained from reference TRBV2 and TRBJ1-1, is as follows: EPEVTQTPSHQVTQMGQEVILRCVPISNHLYFYWYRQILGQKVEFLVSFYNNEISEKSEIFDDQFSVERPDGSNFTLKIRSTKLEDSAMYFCASSEVVGEGSEAFFGQGTRLTVV.

The chain combines TRBV10-3 with TRBJ2-7, with 7 bases lining up with TRBD1. V lost 8 bases to trimming and J lost 3 bases; unmatched junction nucleotides: 4. The V gene's germline CDR1 is ENHRY and CDR2 SYGVKD. This CDR3 has 12 amino acids. The CDR3 DNA is TGTGCCATCGGGCAGGGGGACTACGAGCAGTACTTC. Its translation is CAIGQGDYEQYF.

The chain joins TRBV14 to TRBJ2-1, with TRBD2 identical over 9 bases. The CDR3 has 15 amino acids. V dropped 2 bases and J dropped 7; count of bases not matched to a gene: 6. Per germline, CDR1 SGHDN and CDR2 FVKESK. The CDR3: CASSQSAGGPNEQFF. In DNA, the CDR3 is TGTGCCAGCAGCCAATCTGCGGGGGGGCCAAATGAGCAGTTCTTC.